The rows below give T cell receptor beta chains drawn from one sample of a study of blood T cell repertoires in COVID-19. Profiled with immunoSEQ multiplex PCR; TCRdb holds only in-frame clones, not every one. Of around 280,000 clones detected, roughly 90% appear once; the ten largest clones hold about 1.7%. Material: PBMCs or T cells enriched from blood (not recorded which). These receptors originate from a woman aged 18-29 years with acute COVID-19. CDR3s include the opening cysteine and the closing phenylalanine or tryptophan. Each record gives: CDR3 length, J gene, D gene, V gene, clone size, CDR3 DNA, CDR3 protein. The D gene is left open where the match is weak. Rows give clone size only sometimes, using once, few, many, or a class for an expanded clone.

length: 12
J: TRBJ2-1
D: -
V: TRBV30
size: -
DNA: TGTGCCTGGAGTCCCTCGGGTCGTGAGCAGTTCTTC
CDR3: CAWSPSGREQFF

length: 17
J: TRBJ2-2
D: TRBD1
V: TRBV11-3
size: -
DNA: TGTGCCAGCAGCTTAGGGGACAGGTTCACGAACACCGGGGAGCTGTTTTTT
CDR3: CASSLGDRFTNTGELFF

length: 14
J: TRBJ2-1
D: TRBD2
V: TRBV28
size: -
DNA: TGTGCCAGCGATCTAGCGGGGGGTAACAATGAGCAGTTCTTC
CDR3: CASDLAGGNNEQFF

length: 15
J: TRBJ2-7
D: TRBD2
V: TRBV6-2/TRBV6-3
size: -
DNA: TGTGCCAGCAGTAGCGGACTAGCAATCCCCTACGAGCAGTACTTC
CDR3: CASSSGLAIPYEQYF

length: 14
J: TRBJ1-2
D: -
V: TRBV5-4
size: -
DNA: TGTGCCAGCAGCTTGGGGGGAGCTAACTATGGCTACACCTTC
CDR3: CASSLGGANYGYTF

length: 14
J: TRBJ1-2
D: -
V: TRBV28
size: -
DNA: TGTGCCAGCAGGCCAGCGGGGGATGCTCAGGGCTACACCTTC
CDR3: CASRPAGDAQGYTF

length: 15
J: TRBJ1-1
D: -
V: TRBV19
size: -
DNA: TGTGCCAGTAGTACGAGACAGGCGGAAACAGCTGAAGCTTTCTTT
CDR3: CASSTRQAETAEAFF

length: 13
J: TRBJ2-1
D: -
V: TRBV4-1
size: -
DNA: TGCGCCAGCAGCCAAGTCGGACTCAATGAGCAGTTCTTC
CDR3: CASSQVGLNEQFF

length: 17
J: TRBJ2-3
D: TRBD2
V: TRBV19
size: -
DNA: TGTGCCAGTAGTCTTATCCTAGCGGGAGACACTGCAGATACGCAGTATTTT
CDR3: CASSLILAGDTADTQYF

length: 16
J: TRBJ2-3
D: TRBD1
V: TRBV5-5
size: -
DNA: TGTGCCAGCAGCCCCGTTCGCACAGGGGGAGCAGATACGCAGTATTTT
CDR3: CASSPVRTGGADTQYF

length: 17
J: TRBJ2-7
D: TRBD1
V: TRBV11-2
size: once
DNA: TGTGCCAGCAGTCCATCCCCCTGGACAGGGACAACCTACGAGCAGTACTTC
CDR3: CASSPSPWTGTTYEQYF

length: 12
J: TRBJ2-2
D: -
V: TRBV27
size: -
DNA: TGTGCCAGCAGTTTGCCCGGCGGGGAGCTGTTTTTT
CDR3: CASSLPGGELFF

length: 18
J: TRBJ2-1
D: TRBD2
V: TRBV5-4
size: -
DNA: TGTGCCAGCAGCTACGGGACTAGCGGGAGGGCCGACGACAATGAGCAGTTCTTC
CDR3: CASSYGTSGRADDNEQFF

length: 14
J: TRBJ2-1
D: TRBD2
V: TRBV4-3
size: -
DNA: TGCGCCAGCAGCCGGACTAGCGGGAACAATGAGCAGTTCTTC
CDR3: CASSRTSGNNEQFF

length: 15
J: TRBJ1-3
D: TRBD1
V: TRBV10-2
size: few
DNA: TGCGCCAGCAAAGAACACACAGGGGATGAAAACACCATATATTTT
CDR3: CASKEHTGDENTIYF

length: 10
J: TRBJ2-7
D: -
V: TRBV27
size: -
DNA: TGTGCCAGTGGAAGCGTCGAGCAGTACTTC
CDR3: CASGSVEQYF

length: 16
J: TRBJ2-1
D: TRBD2
V: TRBV4-1
size: -
DNA: TGCGCCAGCAGCCTGATCGGACTAGCGGGATACAATGAGCAGTTCTTC
CDR3: CASSLIGLAGYNEQFF

length: 14
J: TRBJ1-6
D: -
V: TRBV5-6
size: -
DNA: TGTGCCAGCAGCCCCTGGGGCAGAAATTCACCCCTCCACTTT
CDR3: CASSPWGRNSPLHF

length: 13
J: TRBJ1-2
D: -
V: TRBV7-9
size: -
DNA: TGTGCCAGCAGCACCGCCGGGCAGGGGGGCTACACCTTC
CDR3: CASSTAGQGGYTF

length: 16
J: TRBJ1-3
D: -
V: TRBV5-1
size: -
DNA: TGCGCCAGCAGCCCTAGTGGGAGAGTGTCTGGAAACACCATATATTTT
CDR3: CASSPSGRVSGNTIYF

length: 17
J: TRBJ2-1
D: TRBD2
V: TRBV28
size: -
DNA: TGTGCCAGCAGTTACCCGGGACTAGCGGGATCCTACAATGAGCAGTTCTTC
CDR3: CASSYPGLAGSYNEQFF

length: 15
J: TRBJ2-1
D: TRBD2
V: TRBV7-3
size: -
DNA: TGTGCCAGCAGTCAACGACTAGCGGAATACAATGAGCAGTTCTTC
CDR3: CASSQRLAEYNEQFF

length: 13
J: TRBJ1-1
D: -
V: TRBV27
size: -
DNA: TGTGCCAGCAGCCCACAGTTGAACACTGAAGCTTTCTTT
CDR3: CASSPQLNTEAFF

length: 15
J: TRBJ2-1
D: TRBD1
V: TRBV7-2
size: -
DNA: TGTGCCAGCAGCCCGACCGGGACAGGGAGCAATGAGCAGTTCTTC
CDR3: CASSPTGTGSNEQFF

length: 14
J: TRBJ2-7
D: TRBD1
V: TRBV24-1
size: once
DNA: TGTGCCACCAGTCCCCCGGGACAGGCCTACGAGCAGTACTTC
CDR3: CATSPPGQAYEQYF

length: 17
J: TRBJ2-2
D: TRBD2
V: TRBV18
size: -
DNA: TGTGCCAGCTCACCAACACTAGCGGGAGTCAACACCGGGGAGCTGTTTTTT
CDR3: CASSPTLAGVNTGELFF

length: 13
J: TRBJ1-1
D: -
V: TRBV12-3/TRBV12-4
size: -
DNA: TGTGCCAGCAGTAGGGGCGGCTTCACTGAAGCTTTCTTT
CDR3: CASSRGGFTEAFF

length: 16
J: TRBJ2-5
D: TRBD1
V: TRBV7-9
size: -
DNA: TGTGCCAGCAGCTCGACGAGGACAGGGGTACAAGAGACCCAGTACTTC
CDR3: CASSSTRTGVQETQYF

length: 12
J: TRBJ1-1
D: TRBD1
V: TRBV12-3/TRBV12-4
size: once
DNA: TGTGCCAGCAGAGGGACAGCGGTCGAAGCTTTCTTT
CDR3: CASRGTAVEAFF

length: 11
J: TRBJ1-1
D: -
V: TRBV12-3/TRBV12-4
size: -
DNA: TGTGCCAGCAGTTTTTGGCCTGAAGCTTTCTTT
CDR3: CASSFWPEAFF

length: 17
J: TRBJ1-1
D: TRBD1
V: TRBV24-1
size: -
DNA: TGTGCCACCAGTGATAGATGGACAGGGCTTTGGAACACTGAAGCTTTCTTT
CDR3: CATSDRWTGLWNTEAFF

length: 13
J: TRBJ2-7
D: -
V: TRBV19
size: -
DNA: TGTGCCAGTAGTCAAGGGGCAGAATACGAGCAGTACTTC
CDR3: CASSQGAEYEQYF

length: 14
J: TRBJ1-4
D: -
V: TRBV5-6
size: -
DNA: TGTGCCAGCAGCAGCCGGGACTCAAATGAAAAACTGTTTTTT
CDR3: CASSSRDSNEKLFF

length: 14
J: TRBJ2-1
D: TRBD1
V: TRBV24-1
size: -
DNA: TGTGCCACCAGTGACCCCATCCCCGGGACAGGGCAGTTCTTC
CDR3: CATSDPIPGTGQFF

length: 15
J: TRBJ2-1
D: -
V: TRBV5-1
size: -
DNA: TGCGCCAGCAGCTTGGCGAGAGGGTCCCTGAATGAGCAGTTCTTC
CDR3: CASSLARGSLNEQFF

length: 14
J: TRBJ2-5
D: TRBD1
V: TRBV7-9
size: -
DNA: TGTGCCAGCAGCATTCGACAGGGAACAGAGACCCAGTACTTC
CDR3: CASSIRQGTETQYF

length: 21
J: TRBJ1-2
D: -
V: TRBV18
size: -
DNA: TGTGCCAGCTCACCACTCGGTCAGGATTCAGGGGAGTATCGTGCTAACTATGGCTACACCTTC
CDR3: CASSPLGQDSGEYRANYGYTF

length: 14
J: TRBJ1-1
D: TRBD1
V: TRBV25-1
size: -
DNA: TGTGCCAGCAGTCCACGGACAGGGAACACTGAAGCTTTCTTT
CDR3: CASSPRTGNTEAFF

length: 16
J: TRBJ1-1
D: TRBD1
V: TRBV11-2
size: -
DNA: TGTGCCAGCAGCTTTCCTAGGACAGGGATAGACACTGAAGCTTTCTTT
CDR3: CASSFPRTGIDTEAFF

length: 12
J: TRBJ2-1
D: -
V: TRBV27
size: -
DNA: TGTGCCAGCAGTTTTCGGGGGAATGAGCAGTTCTTC
CDR3: CASSFRGNEQFF

length: 14
J: TRBJ2-2
D: TRBD1
V: TRBV28
size: -
DNA: TGTGCCAGCAGTACAGGGGGAAACACCGGGGAGCTGTTTTTT
CDR3: CASSTGGNTGELFF

length: 14
J: TRBJ1-2
D: -
V: TRBV19
size: -
DNA: TGTGCCAGTAGTATCCCTCCCAGTAACTATGGCTACACCTTC
CDR3: CASSIPPSNYGYTF

length: 19
J: TRBJ2-1
D: TRBD2
V: TRBV5-1
size: -
DNA: TGCGCCAGCAGCTTGGGGGGACTAGCGGGAGCCCTCTCCTACAATGAGCAGTTCTTC
CDR3: CASSLGGLAGALSYNEQFF

length: 14
J: TRBJ2-3
D: -
V: TRBV27
size: -
DNA: TGTGCCAGCAGTGATGACAGTATTCTTCGTTCGCAGTATTTT
CDR3: CASSDDSILRSQYF

length: 15
J: TRBJ2-3
D: -
V: TRBV28
size: few
DNA: TGTGCCAGTCTCGCTTTGACTAGTCCAACAGATACGCAGTATTTT
CDR3: CASLALTSPTDTQYF

length: 12
J: TRBJ2-7
D: -
V: TRBV7-9
size: -
DNA: TGTGCCAGCAGCTTAGGACAGTACGAGCAGTACTTC
CDR3: CASSLGQYEQYF

length: 14
J: TRBJ2-5
D: TRBD2
V: TRBV27
size: -
DNA: TGTGCCAGCAGTTTAGGGGAGGGCTTACAGACCCAGTACTTC
CDR3: CASSLGEGLQTQYF

length: 15
J: TRBJ1-2
D: TRBD1
V: TRBV29-1
size: -
DNA: TGCAGCGTTGAGGTCTGGCAGGGGGGAGGATATGGCTACACCTTC
CDR3: CSVEVWQGGGYGYTF

length: 15
J: TRBJ2-7
D: -
V: TRBV7-3
size: -
DNA: TGTGCCAGCAGCTTAGGCCCGGGTACCCCCTACGAGCAGTACTTC
CDR3: CASSLGPGTPYEQYF

length: 15
J: TRBJ1-1
D: -
V: TRBV5-4
size: -
DNA: TGTGCCACCTCTCATGACAGTGCAATGAACACTGAAGCTTTCTTT
CDR3: CATSHDSAMNTEAFF

length: 13
J: TRBJ2-5
D: -
V: TRBV24-1
size: -
DNA: TGTGCCACCATCGGGGGACCCACGGAGACCCAGTACTTC
CDR3: CATIGGPTETQYF

length: 12
J: TRBJ1-2
D: -
V: TRBV2
size: -
DNA: TGTGCCAGCAGTGAATTCGGAGGGGGCTACACCTTC
CDR3: CASSEFGGGYTF

length: 17
J: TRBJ1-3
D: TRBD1
V: TRBV5-1
size: -
DNA: TGCGCCAGCAGCAGGGAGGGGACAGGAGGCTCTGGAAACACCATATATTTT
CDR3: CASSREGTGGSGNTIYF

length: 14
J: TRBJ2-5
D: TRBD2
V: TRBV20-1
size: -
DNA: TGCAGTGCTAGTGAGACTAGCGGCCCGGAGACCCAGTACTTC
CDR3: CSASETSGPETQYF

length: 19
J: TRBJ2-3
D: TRBD2
V: TRBV6-2/TRBV6-3
size: -
DNA: TGTGCCAGCAGCCCTACCCGACTAGCGGGAGGGATCAGCACAGATACGCAGTATTTT
CDR3: CASSPTRLAGGISTDTQYF